This T cell receptor beta chain was identified in a study of tumor and adjacent non-tumor tissue in lung cancer. Study-level findings and limits: Tumor TCR diversity, when higher, was linked to shorter survival.

CDR3 size: 14 residues. Germline CDR1 and CDR2: SGHAT and FQDESV (reference sequence). No cell sorting was done before RNA was extracted from the tissue. Between August and November 2014, newly diagnosed, chemotherapy-naive lung cancer patients underwent thoracic surgery in China. To note about this clonotype: Its target is unknown. A junction boundary mismatches the germline segment, possibly from a read error.

TCRbeta libraries were built with three rounds of nested PCR, modified from ARM-PCR. One entry per CDR3 protein, called by TCRdb with MiXCR from the multiplex PCR reads. The sample records roughly 200,000 distinct CDR3 sequences, 71% being singletons. The source material was lung tumor tissue. The V gene is TRBV11-1, the J gene TRBJ2-5; D is unresolved. The receptor's source is a man in his 60s with non-small cell lung cancer. DNA for the CDR3: TGTGCCAGCATCCCCGAGACGGACCAAGAGACTCAGTACTTC. Encoded protein: CASIPETDQETQYF.